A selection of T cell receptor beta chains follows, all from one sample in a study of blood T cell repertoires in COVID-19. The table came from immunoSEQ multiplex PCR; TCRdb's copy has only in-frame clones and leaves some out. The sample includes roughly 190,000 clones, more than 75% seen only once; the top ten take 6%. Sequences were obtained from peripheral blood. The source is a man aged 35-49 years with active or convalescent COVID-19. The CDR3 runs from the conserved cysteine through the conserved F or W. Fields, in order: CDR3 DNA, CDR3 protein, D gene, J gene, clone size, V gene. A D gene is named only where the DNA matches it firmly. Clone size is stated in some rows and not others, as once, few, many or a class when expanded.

cdr3_nt: TGTGCCAGCAGGGACAGTCCTCCCTACGAGCAGTACTTC
cdr3_aa: CASRDSPPYEQYF
d_call: .
j_call: TRBJ2-7
clone_size: .
v_call: TRBV6-5

cdr3_nt: TGTGCCAGCAGCACTGGGGACAGGGGACAAGAGACCCAGTACTTC
cdr3_aa: CASSTGDRGQETQYF
d_call: TRBD1
j_call: TRBJ2-5
clone_size: .
v_call: TRBV5-4

cdr3_nt: TGTGCCAGCAGTATCAGACAGGGGGCCGGATTCTCTGGGGCCAACGTCCTGACTTTC
cdr3_aa: CASSIRQGAGFSGANVLTF
d_call: TRBD1
j_call: TRBJ2-6
clone_size: .
v_call: TRBV7-2

cdr3_nt: TGTGCCAGCAGTGTATCCTACGAGCAGTACTTC
cdr3_aa: CASSVSYEQYF
d_call: .
j_call: TRBJ2-7
clone_size: .
v_call: TRBV25-1

cdr3_nt: TGTGCCAGCAGCTCCCCGGGTATTTGGACTGAAGCTTTCTTT
cdr3_aa: CASSSPGIWTEAFF
d_call: .
j_call: TRBJ1-1
clone_size: .
v_call: TRBV11-2

cdr3_nt: TGTGCCAGCAGCTTAGCCGGGGGGAACACTGAAGCTTTCTTT
cdr3_aa: CASSLAGGNTEAFF
d_call: .
j_call: TRBJ1-1
clone_size: .
v_call: TRBV7-8

cdr3_nt: TGTGCCAGCAGTTCCCCTAGACGGACACTGAACACTGAAGCTTTCTTT
cdr3_aa: CASSSPRRTLNTEAFF
d_call: .
j_call: TRBJ1-1
clone_size: .
v_call: TRBV28

cdr3_nt: TGTGCCAGCAGTCGGGACAGGGAAGAGACCCAGTACTTC
cdr3_aa: CASSRDREETQYF
d_call: TRBD1
j_call: TRBJ2-5
clone_size: .
v_call: TRBV2

cdr3_nt: TGTGCCAGCAGTCCGGGACTTAAAGAGACCCAGTACTTC
cdr3_aa: CASSPGLKETQYF
d_call: .
j_call: TRBJ2-5
clone_size: .
v_call: TRBV3-1/TRBV3-2

cdr3_nt: TGTGCCAGCAGTTACCCGGGACAGGGTGCGATACGGAGCACTGAAGCTTTCTTT
cdr3_aa: CASSYPGQGAIRSTEAFF
d_call: TRBD1
j_call: TRBJ1-1
clone_size: few
v_call: TRBV6-2/TRBV6-3

cdr3_nt: TGCGCCAGCAGCCAAGGGACAGGGGTTGGCTACACCTTC
cdr3_aa: CASSQGTGVGYTF
d_call: TRBD1
j_call: TRBJ1-2
clone_size: .
v_call: TRBV4-1

cdr3_nt: TGTGCCAGCAGTAGGGGCCCTAGCGGGTACTACAATGAGCAGTTCTTC
cdr3_aa: CASSRGPSGYYNEQFF
d_call: TRBD2
j_call: TRBJ2-1
clone_size: .
v_call: TRBV28

cdr3_nt: TGTGCCACCAGTGGTGCCGGGACAGGGGAAGAGACCCAGTACTTC
cdr3_aa: CATSGAGTGEETQYF
d_call: TRBD1
j_call: TRBJ2-5
clone_size: .
v_call: TRBV24-1

cdr3_nt: TGTGCCAGCAGCTTACAGAGGGAGATGAACACTGAAGCTTTCTTT
cdr3_aa: CASSLQREMNTEAFF
d_call: .
j_call: TRBJ1-1
clone_size: .
v_call: TRBV7-9

cdr3_nt: TGTGCCAGCAGCTTAGAGGCCCTAGCATCCACCGGGGAGCTGTTTTTT
cdr3_aa: CASSLEALASTGELFF
d_call: .
j_call: TRBJ2-2
clone_size: once
v_call: TRBV7-2

cdr3_nt: TGTGCCAGCTCAACAGGGTATGACTATGGCTACACCTTC
cdr3_aa: CASSTGYDYGYTF
d_call: .
j_call: TRBJ1-2
clone_size: .
v_call: TRBV18

cdr3_nt: TGTGCCAGCAGCCTCCGGGACAACCAAGAGACCCAGTACTTC
cdr3_aa: CASSLRDNQETQYF
d_call: .
j_call: TRBJ2-5
clone_size: once
v_call: TRBV6-5

cdr3_nt: TGTGCCAGTAGTATTCAGGGACTACGCACAGATACGCAGTATTTT
cdr3_aa: CASSIQGLRTDTQYF
d_call: TRBD2
j_call: TRBJ2-3
clone_size: .
v_call: TRBV19

cdr3_nt: TGTGCCAGCAGTTACTCATTAGACAGTGGTAGCTATGGCTACACCTTC
cdr3_aa: CASSYSLDSGSYGYTF
d_call: .
j_call: TRBJ1-2
clone_size: .
v_call: TRBV6-5

cdr3_nt: TGTGCCAGCAGCCGAACGGGGACAGACGGGACTGAAGCTTTCTTT
cdr3_aa: CASSRTGTDGTEAFF
d_call: TRBD1
j_call: TRBJ1-1
clone_size: .
v_call: TRBV7-9

cdr3_nt: TGTGCCAGCAGCGCAACAGGGGCCTCAAACTATGGCTACACCTTC
cdr3_aa: CASSATGASNYGYTF
d_call: TRBD1
j_call: TRBJ1-2
clone_size: .
v_call: TRBV9

cdr3_nt: TGTGCCAGCAGTTTGACAGGGGACACTGAAGCTTTCTTT
cdr3_aa: CASSLTGDTEAFF
d_call: TRBD1
j_call: TRBJ1-1
clone_size: .
v_call: TRBV6-5

cdr3_nt: TGTGCCTGGAGTGATTTGACAGCGACTCATGGCTACACCTTC
cdr3_aa: CAWSDLTATHGYTF
d_call: .
j_call: TRBJ1-2
clone_size: .
v_call: TRBV30

cdr3_nt: TGTGCCAGCGGTAGTGGGGCGGCAAATCAGCCCCAGCATTTT
cdr3_aa: CASGSGAANQPQHF
d_call: .
j_call: TRBJ1-5
clone_size: .
v_call: TRBV28

cdr3_nt: TGCGCCAGCAGCTTTAGCGGGATAAGAACAGATACGCAGTATTTT
cdr3_aa: CASSFSGIRTDTQYF
d_call: TRBD2
j_call: TRBJ2-3
clone_size: few
v_call: TRBV5-1

cdr3_nt: TGTGCCAGTATGAGGACTAGCGGGGGGGCCCGGGCCTACAATGAGCAGTTCTTC
cdr3_aa: CASMRTSGGARAYNEQFF
d_call: TRBD2
j_call: TRBJ2-1
clone_size: .
v_call: TRBV19

cdr3_nt: TGCGCCAGCAGCGCCGGAGCGGGTACTAACTATGGCTACACCTTC
cdr3_aa: CASSAGAGTNYGYTF
d_call: .
j_call: TRBJ1-2
clone_size: .
v_call: TRBV5-1

cdr3_nt: TGTGCCAGTAGTAAACAGGGTTCCACCTACGAGCAGTACTTC
cdr3_aa: CASSKQGSTYEQYF
d_call: .
j_call: TRBJ2-7
clone_size: .
v_call: TRBV19

cdr3_nt: TGTGCCAGCAGCCAAGGCGCGGGAACCTACAATGAGCAGTTCTTC
cdr3_aa: CASSQGAGTYNEQFF
d_call: .
j_call: TRBJ2-1
clone_size: .
v_call: TRBV3-1/TRBV3-2

cdr3_nt: TGTGCCAGCAGCCAAGTCTCGACAGCCCCGAATGGCTACACCTTC
cdr3_aa: CASSQVSTAPNGYTF
d_call: .
j_call: TRBJ1-2
clone_size: .
v_call: TRBV3-1/TRBV3-2

cdr3_nt: TGTGCCAGCTCGCTCCTTGGGACAGTACCAACCTACGAGCAGTACTTC
cdr3_aa: CASSLLGTVPTYEQYF
d_call: TRBD1
j_call: TRBJ2-7
clone_size: .
v_call: TRBV18

cdr3_nt: TGTGCCAGCAGCTTTTTCGGCTCACAGACATCTGAGCAGTTCTTC
cdr3_aa: CASSFFGSQTSEQFF
d_call: .
j_call: TRBJ2-1
clone_size: once
v_call: TRBV5-6

cdr3_nt: TGTGCCAGCAGCTTTTTCCAGGATGTAGTCTTC
cdr3_aa: CASSFFQDVVF
d_call: .
j_call: TRBJ2-7
clone_size: .
v_call: TRBV11-2